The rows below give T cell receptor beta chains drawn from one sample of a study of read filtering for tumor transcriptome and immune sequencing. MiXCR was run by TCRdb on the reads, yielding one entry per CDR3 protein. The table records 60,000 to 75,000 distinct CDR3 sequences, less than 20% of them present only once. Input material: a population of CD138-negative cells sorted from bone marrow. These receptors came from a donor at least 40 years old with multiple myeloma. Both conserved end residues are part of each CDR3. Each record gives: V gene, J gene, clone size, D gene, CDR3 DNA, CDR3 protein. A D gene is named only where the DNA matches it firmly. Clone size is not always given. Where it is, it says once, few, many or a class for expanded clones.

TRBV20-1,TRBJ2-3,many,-,TGCAGTGCTAGAGATCCCCTTACGGGAGCATCAGATACGCAGTATTTT,CSARDPLTGASDTQYF
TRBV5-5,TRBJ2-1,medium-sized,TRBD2,TGTGCCAGCAGCTACACTAGCGGGGGCTACAATGAGCAGTTCTTC,CASSYTSGGYNEQFF
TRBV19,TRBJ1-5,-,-,TGTGCCAGTAGTAACACCTATAGCAATCAGCCCCAGCATTTT,CASSNTYSNQPQHF
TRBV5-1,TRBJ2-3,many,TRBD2,TGCGCCAGCAGCTTGGGACTAGCGGGAGTCACAGATACGCAGTATTTT,CASSLGLAGVTDTQYF
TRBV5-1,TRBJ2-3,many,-,TGCGCCAGCAGCTTGGAACAGCCCGTCCGCACAGATACGCGGTATTTT,CASSLEQPVRTDTRYF
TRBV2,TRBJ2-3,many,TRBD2,TGTGCCAGCAAGGCACTAGCGGTGAGCACAGATACGCAGTATTTT,CASKALAVSTDTQYF
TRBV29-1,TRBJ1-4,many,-,TGCAGCGTTGGAGGACAGAGACATGAAAAACTGTTTTTT,CSVGGQRHEKLFF
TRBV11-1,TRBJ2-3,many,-,TGTGCCAGCGGGCAGAGTGATACGCAGTATTTT,CASGQSDTQYF
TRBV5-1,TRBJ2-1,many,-,TGCGCCAGCAGCTTGGCCGGATATGAAGTTGCCTACAATGAGCAGTTCTTC,CASSLAGYEVAYNEQFF
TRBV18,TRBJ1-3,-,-,TGTGCCAGCTCCCTTGACAAGAGCTCTGGAAACACCATATATTTT,CASSLDKSSGNTIYF
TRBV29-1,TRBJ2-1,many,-,TGCAGCGTTGAACCGACGCCCAGGAGTGAGCAGTTCTTC,CSVEPTPRSEQFF
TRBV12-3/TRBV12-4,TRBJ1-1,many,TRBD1,TGTGCCAGCAGTCGGGACAGGAACACTGAAGCTTTCTTT,CASSRDRNTEAFF
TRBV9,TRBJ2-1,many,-,TGTGCCAGCAGCGACCGGGACACCTCCTACAATGAGCAGTTCTTC,CASSDRDTSYNEQFF
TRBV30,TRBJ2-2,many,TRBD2,TGTGCCTGGAGCCCGACTAGCGGGAGGATCGGGGAGCTGTTTTTT,CAWSPTSGRIGELFF
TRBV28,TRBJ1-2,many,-,TGTGCCAGCAGTTCGGCGGGCCGTAACTATGGCTACACCTTC,CASSSAGRNYGYTF
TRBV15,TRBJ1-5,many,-,TGTGCCACCAGCAGAGATCTGCGAGGACGTCTCGATCAGCCCCAGCATTTT,CATSRDLRGRLDQPQHF
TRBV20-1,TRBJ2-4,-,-,TGCAGTGTTCGGGGACGGGCGGCCAAAAACATTCAGTACTTC,CSVRGRAAKNIQYF
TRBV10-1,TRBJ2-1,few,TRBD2,TGCGCCAGCAGCGTCGGGACTAGCGGGATGCACAATGAGCAGTTCTTC,CASSVGTSGMHNEQFF
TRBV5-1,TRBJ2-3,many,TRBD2,TGCGCCAGCGAAGCGGGGGGCACCTCGCGCACAGATACGCAGTATTTT,CASEAGGTSRTDTQYF
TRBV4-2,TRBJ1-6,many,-,TGTGCCAGCAGCCAAGTACCCAGACAGCATAATTCACCCCTCCACTTT,CASSQVPRQHNSPLHF
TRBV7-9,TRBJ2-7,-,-,TGTGCCAGCAGCTTAGTACCGGGTGAGACCTACGAGCAGCACTTC,CASSLVPGETYEQHF
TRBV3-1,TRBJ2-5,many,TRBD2,TGTGCCAGCAGCCAAGAAATAGCGGGGGCCCTCGGCGCTCAGTACTTC,CASSQEIAGALGAQYF
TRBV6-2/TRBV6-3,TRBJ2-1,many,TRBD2,TGTGCCTCTAAACTAGCGGGGGAGTTCAATGAGCAGTTCTTC,CASKLAGEFNEQFF
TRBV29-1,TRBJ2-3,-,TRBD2,TGCAGCGCTGAACTACGACTAGCAGTAGATACGCGGTATTTT,CSAELRLAVDTRYF
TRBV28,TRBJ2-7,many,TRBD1,TGTGCCAGCAGTTTATATAGTCTCGGGACAGGTTCCTACGAGCAGTACTTC,CASSLYSLGTGSYEQYF
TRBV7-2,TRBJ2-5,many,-,TGTGCCAGCAGCTTGACTGGGGCTCTACAGTTTGAGACCCAGTACTTC,CASSLTGALQFETQYF